This TCR beta chain was sequenced for a study of T-cell memory formation after mild COVID-19. TCRdb re-derived calls from the 5' RACE reads in MiXCR, one entry per CDR3 protein. Of about 350,000 distinct CDR3 sequences listed, approximately 14% are singletons. The CDR3 runs to 15 residues. The J segment lost 1 base and the V segment lost 6 bases, leaving 5 bases of the junction unmatched. The chain is built from TRBV12-3 or TRBV12-4 and TRBJ2-3; 9 nucleotides align to TRBD1. The clonotype comes from a man between 18 and 35 years old who had mild COVID-19 (a few samples of this study predate the infection). Cell type and time point are not known. The sequenced sample was PBMCs or a T cell subset sorted from them (not recorded which). The CDR3 DNA reads as TGTGCCAGCAGGCCGACAGGGGGAGGCACAGATACGCAGTATTTT. Its translation is CASRPTGGGTDTQYF.